This T cell receptor beta chain came from a study of cytomegalovirus exposure and HLA in healthy donors. Study results and caveats: Using the classifier, cytomegalovirus status was reportedly diagnosed with high specificity and sensitivity. Specificity for CMV antigens was confirmed in vitro for a few of the CMV-associated chains.

Sequenced by immunoSEQ multiplex PCR; TCRdb stores in-frame clones only, minus some. The repertoire holds a few hundred thousand clones, with approximately 83% as singletons. The germline V gene encodes CDR1 SGDLS and CDR2 YYNGEE. Trimming removed 0 bases from V and 1 base from J, with 10 bases in between. This CDR3 spans 15 amino acids. Concerning this clone itself: Its antigen is not known.

Sequenced: PBMCs. The J gene is TRBJ1-2, the V gene TRBV9, with unresolved D. The clonotype was recovered from a woman aged 25 to 45 in good health and CMV-seropositive. CDR3 coding DNA: TGTGCCAGCAGCGTAGACTTTAACCGTAACTATGGCTACACCTTC. Amino acids: CASSVDFNRNYGYTF.